Following are 21 T cell receptor beta chains from one sample sequenced in a study of identical twins. TCRdb analysed the 5' RACE reads with MiXCR anew, one entry per CDR3 protein. The sample contains roughly 260,000 distinct CDR3 sequences, 7.5% of which appear only once. These same records also appear under a second study, on yellow fever vaccine responses in identical twins.

Material for sequencing was CD8+ T cells sorted from blood. Every receptor here comes from a woman younger than 30 in good health.

This clonotype has ten or more counts. The rearrangement uses TRBV9 and TRBJ2-1, with 7 bases that match TRBD1. With 6 bases clipped from V and 4 bases from J, the junction kept 7 bases outside the gene matches. CDR1 is SGDLS, CDR2 YYNGEE, per germline. The CDR3 has 14 amino acids. CDR3 DNA sequence: TGTGCCAGCAACGCAGGGACAGATTACAATGAGCAGTTCTTC. Translation gives CASNAGTDYNEQFF.

The chain links TRBV20-1 to TRBJ2-5, with D perhaps matching TRBD2 (7 bases). The germline gives CDR1 DFQATT, CDR2 SNEGSKA (reference sequence). Trimming took 1 base from V and 5 from J, leaving 14 bases between them. This CDR3 has 14 amino acids. CDR3 DNA sequence: TGCAGTGCTAGAGGAGGGGGGGTTGCGGAGACCCAGTACTTC. Its protein is CSARGGGVAETQYF.

This clonotype was seen a handful of times. The rearrangement joins TRBV6-6 to TRBJ2-5; perhaps TRBD1 as D (5 bases). CDR1 is MNHNY, CDR2 SVGAGI, per germline (reference sequence). With 5 bases removed from V and 4 bases from J, the gap between germline ends came to 11 bases. The CDR3 is 13 amino acids. The CDR3 DNA reads as TGTGCCAGCAGTCTGGACACCTTAGAGACCCAGTACTTC. Protein sequence: CASSLDTLETQYF.

Many counts were recorded for this clonotype. The CDR3 DNA is TGTGCCAGCAGCTTAGTGGCGGGGACTAGCGGGTGGGAGACCCAGTACTTC. Translation: CASSLVAGTSGWETQYF. This rearrangement joins TRBV7-8 to TRBJ2-5; 12 nucleotides align to TRBD2. V lost 1 base and J lost 5; bases outside the gene matches: 8. Germline V CDR1 and CDR2: SGHVS, FQNEAQ. The CDR3 covers 17 residues.

This clonotype was observed at least ten times. This sequence joins TRBV6-4 and TRBJ2-1; 7 nucleotides agree with TRBD2. The germline CDR1 and CDR2 sequences are MRHNA and SNTAGT. This CDR3 is built from 13 residues. J was trimmed by 8 bases and V by 3 bases; bases with no gene match: 4. CDR3 coding DNA: TGTGCCAGCAGTGAAACTAGCGTCGATGAGCAGTTCTTC. It is translated as CASSETSVDEQFF.

The chain has TRBV28 and TRBJ2-3; perhaps D is TRBD1 or TRBD2 (6 bases each). The CDR3 totals 20 residues. The V and J ends lost 3 bases and 0 bases respectively, with 25 bases between them. From germline, CDR1 is MDHEN and CDR2 SYDVKM. CDR3 sequence reads: CASSFPPGGALGASTDTQYF. The DNA for the CDR3 is TGTGCCAGCAGTTTTCCCCCCGGGGGCGCCCTAGGGGCTAGCACAGATACGCAGTATTTT.

The chain recombines TRBV7-9 with TRBJ2-7; tentatively, D is TRBD1 or TRBD2 (6 bases each). Trimming took 3 bases from V and 7 from J, leaving 19 bases between them. This CDR3 has 15 amino acids. In germline, CDR1 is SEHNR, CDR2 FQNEAQ (reference sequence). The CDR3 region is CASSLEEGGRREQYF. CDR3 bases: TGTGCCAGCAGCTTGGAGGAGGGGGGTCGTAGGGAGCAGTACTTC.

Many counts were recorded for this clonotype. The chain is built from TRBV12-3 or TRBV12-4 and TRBJ2-5; TRBD1 agrees at 9 bases. The CDR3 runs to 17 residues. V gave up 5 bases and J gave up 2 bases; unmatched junction bases: 12. CDR3 amino acids: CASSRPGQGGNQETQYF. The CDR3 region has the DNA TGTGCCAGCAGTCGGCCGGGACAGGGTGGTAATCAAGAGACCCAGTACTTC.

This clonotype has a handful of counts. The chain uses TRBV12-3 or TRBV12-4 and TRBJ2-1; the D is unclear. CDR3 length: 12 amino acids. Between the trimmed V and J ends, which lost 5 bases and 8 bases, there was a span of 10 bases. CDR3 sequence reads: CASSPDRYEQFF. The CDR3 nucleotides read TGTGCCAGCAGTCCAGACCGGTATGAGCAGTTCTTC.

This clonotype was seen ten or more times. The chain couples TRBV4-1 to TRBJ2-3, with 12 positions matching TRBD1. V lost 6 bases and J lost 6; bases outside the gene matches: 10. This CDR3 has 16 residues. Germline values: CDR1 MGHRA, CDR2 YSYEKL. The CDR3 region is CASRGTGTGGFDTQYF. CDR3 coding DNA: TGCGCCAGCAGAGGAACCGGGACAGGGGGCTTTGATACGCAGTATTTT.

V is TRBV28 and J is TRBJ1-6; a weak D match, TRBD1 (5 bases). V was pared by 10 bases and J by 5 bases, with 15 bases between. CDR1 is MDHEN and CDR2 is SYDVKM in the germline V gene. This CDR3 has 14 amino acids. CDR3 sequence: CAILGTADNSPLHF. DNA for the CDR3: TGTGCCATCCTCGGGACGGCGGATAATTCACCCCTCCACTTT.

There are many counts of this clonotype. V usage is TRBV28 and J usage is TRBJ1-3, with 8 bases aligning to TRBD1. V lost 7 bases, J lost 3 bases, and 8 bases stayed unmatched. CDR3 length: 15 residues. CDR1 is MDHEN, CDR2 SYDVKM, per germline. CDR3 in amino acids: CASTEGTGVGNTIYF. Written as DNA, the CDR3 is TGTGCCAGCACCGAGGGGACAGGCGTTGGAAACACCATATATTTT.

This clonotype has only a few counts. The chain has TRBV13 and TRBJ2-3; TRBD2 might be the D (6 bases). CDR1 is PRHDT and CDR2 is FYEKMQ in the germline V gene (reference sequence). The CDR3 totals 16 residues. The V end lost 4 bases, the J end lost 0 bases, and 14 bases lay between the germline ends. DNA for the CDR3: TGTGCCAGCAGCTCCGAAGCGGGCAACAGCACAGATACGCAGTATTTT. Translation: CASSSEAGNSTDTQYF.

This clonotype showed up just a few times. The J gene is TRBJ1-1, the V gene TRBV5-1; D gene unclear. The CDR3 is 13 residues long. V was trimmed by 3 bases and J by 5 bases, leaving 11 bases between them. The germline CDR1 and CDR2 sequences are SGHRS and YFSETQ. DNA of the CDR3: TGCGCCAGCAGCTATGCGCTCGGAACTGAAGCTTTCTTT. It codes for CASSYALGTEAFF. The complete variable domain, with remaining parts taken from reference TRBV5-1 and TRBJ1-1, reads KAGVTQTPRYLIKTRGQQVTLSCSPISGHRSVSWYQQTPGQGLQFLFEYFSETQRNKGNFPGRFSGRQFSNSRSEMNVSTLELGDSALYLCASSYALGTEAFFGQGTRLTVV.

This clonotype has a count of ten or more. The CDR3 DNA reads as TGTGCCAGCAGCCAGGGGGCAAGTACTGAAGCTTTCTTT. Encoded protein: CASSQGASTEAFF. The rearrangement joins TRBV6-1 to TRBJ1-1, with 8 nucleotides matching TRBD1. V was pared by 6 bases and J by 5 bases, with 5 bases of the junction left unmatched. This CDR3 is built from 13 residues. Per germline, CDR1 MNHNS and CDR2 SASEGT.

This clonotype was seen more than once but under ten times. The chain has TRBV4-1 and TRBJ2-1; 9 nucleotides align to TRBD2. This CDR3 contains 17 residues. Per the germline V gene, CDR1 is MGHRA and CDR2 is YSYEKL. V was clipped by 0 bases and J by 2 bases; unmatched bases: 5. DNA for the CDR3: TGCGCCAGCAGCCAAGAGGCTAGCGGGGTGCCCTACAATGAGCAGTTCTTC. Its protein is CASSQEASGVPYNEQFF.

The chain uses TRBV20-1 and TRBJ2-7; tentatively, D is TRBD1 (6 bases). The CDR3 is 17 residues long. CDR1 is DFQATT, CDR2 SNEGSKA, per germline (reference sequence). The CDR3 DNA is TGCTGTGCTAGAGATGAAGGGGGTCGCATGATATCCTACGAGCAGTACGTC. This gives the protein CCARDEGGRMISYEQYV.

This clonotype was counted a few times. The genes are TRBV11-2 and TRBJ2-2; 7 bases align to TRBD2. Unmatched junction bases numbered 3, after V lost 7 bases and J lost 4 bases. The germline gives CDR1 SGHAT, CDR2 FQNNGV. The CDR3 has 13 residues. The DNA for the CDR3 is TGTGCCAGCACCGGGAGGAGCACCGGGGAGCTGTTTTTT. Its protein product is CASTGRSTGELFF.

This clonotype was detected a few times. The chain couples TRBV19 to TRBJ1-5; D is uncertain. The CDR3 contains 13 residues. The V end was cut by 7 bases, the J end by 7 bases, with 14 bases between. Germline V CDR1 and CDR2: LNHDA, SQIVND (reference sequence). In DNA form, the CDR3 reads TGTGCCAGTACCTCTTGGGCGGGCCAGCCCCAGCATTTT. Residues: CASTSWAGQPQHF.

The genes are TRBV5-1 and TRBJ1-5, with D uncertain. Per germline, CDR1 SGHRS and CDR2 YFSETQ. This CDR3 is built from 18 residues. Between the trimmed V and J ends, which lost 1 base and 0 bases, there was a span of 17 bases. CDR3 sequence: CASSLRPFVRSSNQPQHF. For the CDR3, the DNA is TGCGCCAGCAGCTTGAGACCGTTTGTCCGTAGTAGCAATCAGCCCCAGCATTTT. Supplemented by reference TRBV5-1 and TRBJ1-5, the full variable domain reads KAGVTQTPRYLIKTRGQQVTLSCSPISGHRSVSWYQQTPGQGLQFLFEYFSETQRNKGNFPGRFSGRQFSNSRSEMNVSTLELGDSALYLCASSLRPFVRSSNQPQHFGDGTRLSIL.

This clonotype was recorded a few times. The chain couples TRBV14 to TRBJ2-3; TRBD2 aligns across 9 bases. The V and J ends lost 1 base and 4 bases, in that order; junction bases with no gene match: 3. The CDR3 consists of 15 residues. Germline-derived CDR1 and CDR2 are SGHDN and FVKESK. In nucleotides, the CDR3 is TGTGCCAGCAGCCAAGGCGGGACTAGCCCAGATACGCAGTATTTT. Amino acid sequence: CASSQGGTSPDTQYF.